This passage covers 20 T cell receptor beta chains from one sample sequenced in a study of T cells after posttransplantation cyclophosphamide. TCRdb keeps only in-frame clones here, not all; method: immunoSEQ multiplex PCR. Captured here are around 25,000 clones, none seen once; the top ten comprise roughly 7.2%. The sample consisted of PBMCs. Receptor source: a woman aged 55-75 years in good health, CMV-negative, and a related stem cell transplant donor.

Ten or more counts support this clone. This rearrangement joins TRBV13 to TRBJ1-4; the match to TRBD1 covers 11 bases. The CDR3 loop spans 15 amino acids. The V segment lost 4 bases and the J segment 7 bases; nucleotides outside the gene matches: 5. The germline V gene encodes CDR1 PRHDT and CDR2 FYEKMQ (reference sequence). The CDR3 DNA sequence: TGTGCCAGCAGCTCGGAGGGACAGGGGGGTGAAAAACTGTTTTTT. It translates to CASSSEGQGGEKLFF.

This clone was counted ten times or more. V and J are TRBV18 and TRBJ2-1, with TRBD2 matching 14 bases. J was trimmed by 10 bases and V by 0 bases; bases with no gene match: 5. The germline V gene encodes CDR1 KGHSH and CDR2 LQKENI. The CDR3 has 16 residues. The CDR3 reads CASSPPTSGGAREQFF. As DNA, the CDR3 is TGTGCCAGCTCACCACCGACTAGCGGGGGGGCAAGGGAGCAGTTCTTC.

This clone was seen ten or more times. The chain couples TRBV19 to TRBJ2-1, with TRBD2 identical over 10 bases. The CDR3 runs 15 residues. V lost 4 bases to trimming and J lost 8 bases; unmatched junction nucleotides: 8. CDR1 LNHDA and CDR2 SQIVND come from the germline V gene (reference sequence). CDR3 loop: CASSTLAGGLYEQFF. In DNA, the CDR3 is TGTGCCAGTAGTACCTTAGCGGGGGGCCTTTATGAGCAGTTCTTC.

The sample holds many counts of this clone. V is TRBV5-4 and J is TRBJ1-6; 9 bases are a match to TRBD1. Germline V gene data show CDR1 as SGHNT and CDR2 as YYREEE (reference sequence). The CDR3 has 15 residues. J was trimmed by 10 bases and V by 0 bases; bases with no gene match: 5. CDR3 nucleotide sequence: TGTGCCAGCAGCTTGGAGGGACAGGGCCGCTCACCCCTCCACTTT. Translating gives CASSLEGQGRSPLHF.

There are many counts of this clone. The CDR3, as DNA: TGTGCCAGCAGGGCGGTCGACTATGGCTACACCTTC. Its translation: CASRAVDYGYTF. The chain joins TRBV28 to TRBJ1-2; D ambiguous. CDR1 and CDR2 (germline): MDHEN, SYDVKM. The CDR3 has 12 amino acids. Trimming took 6 bases from V and 3 from J, leaving 8 bases between them.

This clone was recorded many times. An end of the junction does not agree with germline; a read error may underlie this. The chain uses TRBV7-7 and TRBJ2-1; a weak D match, TRBD2 (6 bases). Germline-derived CDR1 and CDR2 are SSHAT and FNYEAQ (reference sequence). The CDR3 consists of 13 residues. As DNA, the CDR3 is TGTGCTAGCAGCCCTGCGGGGTACAATGAGCAGTTCTTC. Residues: CASSPAGYNEQFF.

This clone has a count of ten or more. This chain links TRBV7-2 with TRBJ2-7, with 10 positions matching TRBD1. CDR1 SGHTA and CDR2 FQGNSA come from the germline V gene. There are 13 residues in the CDR3. J gave up 9 bases and V 5 bases, and 7 bases lay outside the gene matches. For the CDR3, the DNA is TGTGCCAGCAGCCAACGGACAGGGGGAGCGCAGTACGTC. Translated: CASSQRTGGAQYV.

This clone was picked up many times. The CDR3, as DNA: TGTGCCAGCAGAGGGGGAGGACAGGTCATCTACAATGAGCAGTTCTTC. Its protein is CASRGGGQVIYNEQFF. The chain is built from TRBV27 and TRBJ2-1, with a tentative D call TRBD1 (7 bases). This CDR3 comprises 16 residues. Germline CDR1 and CDR2: MNHEY and SMNVEV (reference sequence). Deletions cut 6 bases from V and 3 bases from J, with 18 bases between.

This clone was seen ten or more times. V usage is TRBV6-1 and J usage is TRBJ2-1, with TRBD2 matching 11 bases. From germline, CDR1 is MNHNS and CDR2 SASEGT. This CDR3 comprises 16 residues. J gave up 6 bases and V 1 base, and 5 bases lay outside the gene matches. CDR3 nucleotide sequence: TGTGCCAGCAGTGAAGTGGTAGCGGGGGGGGGCAATGAGCAGTTCTTC. Protein product: CASSEVVAGGGNEQFF.

This clone was found many times. The chain combines TRBV19 with TRBJ2-1; D may be TRBD1 (6 bases). The CDR3 has 15 residues. Looked up from germline, CDR1 is LNHDA and CDR2 is SQIVND (reference sequence). V lost 7 bases and J 4 bases, leaving 17 bases between the germline ends. The CDR3 loop is CASNESGDPYNEQFF. CDR3 nucleotide sequence: TGTGCCAGTAATGAATCAGGGGACCCGTACAATGAGCAGTTCTTC.

Ten or more counts support this clone. The V and J genes are TRBV5-1 and TRBJ2-3, with 7 bases aligning to TRBD1. CDR3 size: 15 residues. Germline CDR1 SGHRS, CDR2 YFSETQ. V was clipped by 0 bases and J by 2 bases; unmatched bases: 3. The chain's CDR3 is CASSLGGQITDTQYF. The DNA for the CDR3 is TGCGCCAGCAGCTTGGGGGGACAGATCACAGATACGCAGTATTTT. The complete variable domain, with remaining parts taken from reference TRBV5-1 and TRBJ2-3, reads KAGVTQTPRYLIKTRGQQVTLSCSPISGHRSVSWYQQTPGQGLQFLFEYFSETQRNKGNFPGRFSGRQFSNSRSEMNVSTLELGDSALYLCASSLGGQITDTQYFGPGTRLTVL.

This clone was detected many times. An end of the junction differs from the germline gene, which may be a read error. The chain couples TRBV7-9 to TRBJ1-3, with D uncertain. From germline, CDR1 is SEHNR and CDR2 FQNEAQ (reference sequence). The CDR3 is 12 amino acids. For the CDR3, the DNA is TGTGCCAGCAGCTTAGGGGCTCAACCGCGAGATTTT. Translation: CASSLGAQPRDF.

This clone has a count of ten or more. The chain joins TRBV5-1 to TRBJ1-2; D unresolved. Per germline, CDR1 SGHRS and CDR2 YFSETQ. Trimming took 0 bases from V and 7 from J, leaving 10 bases between them. This CDR3 has 13 amino acids. The CDR3 sequence: CASSLEDGGGYTF. In DNA form, the CDR3 reads TGCGCCAGCAGCTTGGAAGATGGAGGTGGCTACACCTTC.

In its sample, this clone was seen many times. The rearrangement uses TRBV28 and TRBJ2-5, with 9 nucleotides matching TRBD1. The germline CDR1 and CDR2 sequences are MDHEN and SYDVKM. The trim removed 5 bases at V and 1 base at J, leaving 5 bases unmatched. There are 15 residues in the CDR3. The CDR3 loop reads CASSRADRGQETQYF. In DNA, the CDR3 is TGTGCCAGCAGTAGGGCGGACAGGGGCCAAGAGACCCAGTACTTC.

This clone was counted a few times. The chain recombines TRBV23-1 with TRBJ2-7; 8 positions match TRBD1. TRBV23-1 is noted as an ORF with a role that remains uncertain. V was pared by 3 bases and J by 0 bases, with 7 bases of the junction left unmatched. The CDR3 length is 16 residues. The CDR3 DNA reads TGCGCCAGCAGTCACTCGCGCAGGGGGCTCTCCTACGAGCAGTACGTC. This sequence encodes CASSHSRRGLSYEQYV.

This clone was counted ten times or more. The chain couples TRBV11-3 to TRBJ2-1; D is ambiguous. The CDR3 has 15 residues. CDR1 and CDR2 (germline): SGHNT, YENEEA. V gave up 1 base and J gave up 3 bases, with 10 bases separating them. This CDR3 is CASSLGGGNYNEQFF. CDR3 coding DNA: TGTGCCAGCAGCTTAGGTGGCGGCAACTACAATGAGCAGTTCTTC.

This clone was recorded many times. The rearrangement joins TRBV29-1 to TRBJ1-1; unclear D gene. The length of the CDR3 is 15 residues. Per the germline V gene, CDR1 is SQVTM and CDR2 is ANQGSEA. Trimming stripped 6 bases from V and 0 bases from J, with 17 bases between. CDR3 loop: CSVPWIAGMNTEAFF. CDR3 nucleotides: TGCAGCGTCCCCTGGATTGCGGGGATGAACACTGAAGCTTTCTTT.

This clone was seen ten or more times. This sequence joins TRBV5-1 and TRBJ1-4; no clear D. V dropped 7 bases and J dropped 4 bases, with 14 bases sitting between them. Looked up from germline, CDR1 is SGHRS and CDR2 is YFSETQ. There are 14 residues in the CDR3. The CDR3 coding sequence is TGCGCCAGCTACGAGGGAGGTGGTAATGAAAAACTGTTTTTT. Translation gives CASYEGGGNEKLFF.

This clone was seen repeatedly, ten times or more. J is TRBJ2-2 and V is TRBV19; D call uncertain. Germline V lookup: CDR1 LNHDA, CDR2 SQIVND (reference sequence). CDR3 length: 12 residues. V was trimmed by 5 bases and J by 3 bases, leaving 4 bases between them. CDR3 loop: CASSPYTGELFF. The CDR3 DNA reads as TGTGCCAGTAGTCCCTACACCGGGGAGCTGTTTTTT.

This clone has more than one count but fewer than ten. The genes are TRBV28 and TRBJ2-5, with no clear D. The J call could be wrong; TRBJ2-7 is a better fit for the DNA end. CDR3 length: 15 amino acids. Germline CDR1 MDHEN, CDR2 SYDVKM. CDR3 region: CASLSGQVLSYEQYF. CDR3 DNA: TGTGCCAGCCTGAGTGGGCAGGTTCTCTCCTACGAGCAGTACTTC.